One and the same sample provided the 24 T cell receptor beta chains below, sequenced in a study of blood T cell repertoires in COVID-19. The method was immunoSEQ multiplex PCR; TCRdb's version includes in-frame clones alone and lacks a portion of them. The sample holds more than 300,000 clones, more than 75% seen once. Material: PBMCs or T cells enriched from blood (not recorded which). The receptors here all came from a woman aged 18-35 years who had recovered from COVID-19.

The table lists this clone with a few counts. The chain couples TRBV5-1 to TRBJ2-4; D might be TRBD1 (5 bases). Germline lookup yields CDR1 SGHRS and CDR2 YFSETQ. The CDR3 contains 13 residues. V was shortened by 5 bases and J by 5 bases, with 11 bases between the two germline ends. The CDR3 nucleotides are TGCGCCAGCAGGCAGCCAGGGCAAAACATTCAGTACTTC. It specifies CASRQPGQNIQYF.

The V gene is TRBV9, the J gene TRBJ2-3; D gene unclear. Trimming pared 0 bases from V and 8 bases from J, leaving 16 bases between. Germline V gene sequence: CDR1 SGDLS, CDR2 YYNGEE. This CDR3 is built from 15 residues. CDR3 protein: CASSVEKSQARTQYF. The DNA of the CDR3 is TGTGCCAGCAGCGTAGAGAAGTCCCAGGCGCGTACGCAGTATTTT.

V usage is TRBV9 and J usage is TRBJ1-5, with D perhaps TRBD1 (6 bases). V was trimmed by 4 bases and J by 8 bases, leaving 16 bases between them. CDR1 is SGDLS, CDR2 YYNGEE, per germline. CDR3 length: 14 amino acids. The CDR3 loop is CASSPRDNFEPQHF. CDR3 nucleotides: TGTGCCAGCAGCCCTCGGGACAACTTCGAGCCCCAGCATTTT.

The chain couples TRBV11-2 to TRBJ2-3; 12 positions match TRBD2. The ends lost 7 bases at V and 4 bases at J; junction bases unmatched: 6. CDR3 length: 15 amino acids. Germline-derived CDR1 and CDR2 are SGHAT and FQNNGV. CDR3 loop: CASTQLAGGADTQYF. CDR3 DNA: TGTGCCAGCACCCAACTAGCGGGGGGTGCAGATACGCAGTATTTT.

V and J are TRBV6-5 and TRBJ2-3; D perhaps matches TRBD2 (6 bases). This CDR3 is built from 14 residues. CDR1 is MNHEY, CDR2 SVGAGI, per germline. The ends were cut back, 5 bases at V and 6 bases at J, with 15 bases in the middle. In DNA form, the CDR3 reads TGTGCCAGCAGTCCACCTAGCGCCCGTGATACGCAGTATTTT. Translation: CASSPPSARDTQYF.

This rearrangement joins TRBV7-3 to TRBJ2-3; 10 bases line up with TRBD2. J lost 2 bases, V lost 6 bases, and 26 bases had no gene match. The germline V gene encodes CDR1 SGHTA and CDR2 FQGTGA. The CDR3 is made up of 22 amino acids. The CDR3 DNA reads as TGTGCCAGCAGGCTTAGGCACCGGACTAGCGGTTTCACTACATCACCCACAGATACGCAGTATTTT. This codes for CASRLRHRTSGFTTSPTDTQYF.

The chain links TRBV6-6 to TRBJ2-6; TRBD1 might be the D (5 bases). Germline values: CDR1 MNHNY, CDR2 SVGAGI (reference sequence). The CDR3 has 16 amino acids. V lost 7 bases and J lost 1, with 14 bases in between. CDR3 sequence (DNA): TGTGCCAGCATAGTGGGGCTTTCATCTGGGGCCAACGTCCTGACTTTC. This sequence encodes CASIVGLSSGANVLTF.

This chain links TRBV7-2 with TRBJ1-6, with 9 bases aligning to TRBD1. In germline, CDR1 is SGHTA, CDR2 FQGNSA. The CDR3 extends over 19 amino acids. V lost 2 bases to trimming and J lost 6 bases; unmatched junction nucleotides: 14. The CDR3 DNA sequence: TGTGCCAGCAGCTTAATTTGGGCAGGGACAGGGTTCGGTAATTCACCCCTCCACTTT. Translating gives CASSLIWAGTGFGNSPLHF.

CDR3 DNA: TGTGCCACCCAGGGATCCACCGGGGAGCTGTTTTTT. Protein product: CATQGSTGELFF. The genes are TRBV6-6 and TRBJ2-2; tentatively, D is TRBD1 (5 bases). Trimming shortened V by 10 bases and J by 4 bases, and 10 bases separated the two germline ends. This CDR3 contains 12 residues. Germline CDR1 is MNHNY and CDR2 is SVGAGI (reference sequence).

The genes are TRBV23-1 and TRBJ1-2, with unresolved D. TRBV23-1 is treated as an ORF (open reading frame) with a function not yet certain. The CDR3 has 15 residues. Deletions cut 3 bases from V and 7 bases from J, with 18 bases between. The CDR3 reads CASSHFRPLSGGYTF. As DNA, the CDR3 is TGCGCCAGCAGTCATTTCCGACCCCTCTCGGGTGGCTACACCTTC.

This chain connects TRBV4-2 to TRBJ2-3; 14 bases fit TRBD2. This CDR3 contains 18 residues. CDR1 and CDR2 (germline): LGHNA, YNFKEQ. Trimming at V came to 6 bases and at J to 3 bases, leaving 11 bases not matched to a gene. CDR3 nucleotide sequence: TGTGCCAGCAGTCGTCTGACTAGCGGGGGGGCCGTAACAGATACGCAGTATTTT. This translates into CASSRLTSGGAVTDTQYF.

The J gene is TRBJ1-2, the V gene TRBV7-2; tentatively, D is TRBD1 (6 bases). The V end lost 3 bases, the J end lost 2 bases, and 16 bases lay between the germline ends. Germline CDR1 reads SGHTA; CDR2 reads FQGNSA. The CDR3 spans 16 residues. The CDR3 here is CASSLWAGTSNYGYTF. CDR3 nucleotide sequence: TGTGCCAGCAGCTTGTGGGCCGGGACATCCAACTATGGCTACACCTTC.

The J gene is TRBJ1-6, the V gene TRBV28; unclear D gene. V was clipped by 6 bases and J by 7 bases, with 16 bases between them. The CDR3 spans 15 residues. Germline V CDR1 and CDR2: MDHEN, SYDVKM. The CDR3: CASSPLRGQNSPLHF. CDR3 nucleotides: TGTGCCAGCAGCCCCCTACGAGGTCAGAATTCACCCCTCCACTTT.

The V and J genes are TRBV21-1 and TRBJ1-2; no DNA check was done on the table's D call, TRBD1. TRBV21-1 is flagged as a pseudogene. The length of the CDR3 is 17 residues. The CDR3 here is CASSTFPRTGANYGYTF. The CDR3 nucleotides read TGTGCCAGCAGCACATTCCCAAGGACAGGGGCTAACTATGGCTACACCTTC.

J is TRBJ2-7 and V is TRBV9; 8 bases are shared with TRBD1. The CDR3 covers 15 residues. The V segment lost 0 bases and the J segment 2 bases; nucleotides outside the gene matches: 4. From germline, CDR1 is SGDLS and CDR2 YYNGEE. CDR3 protein: CASSVGQGATYEQYF. CDR3 sequence (DNA): TGTGCCAGCAGCGTAGGCCAGGGGGCAACCTACGAGCAGTACTTC. The full variable domain, rest sourced from reference TRBV9 and TRBJ2-7, is DSGVTQTPKHLITATGQRVTLRCSPRSGDLSVYWYQQSLDQGLQFLIQYYNGEERAKGNILERFSAQQFPDLHSELNLSSLELGDSALYFCASSVGQGATYEQYFGPGTRLTVT.

The CDR3 DNA sequence: TGTGCCACCAGCAGAGATGGTCAGGGGAACGATGAAAAACTGTTTTTT. Protein product: CATSRDGQGNDEKLFF. The genes are TRBV15 and TRBJ1-4, with TRBD1 as a possible D gene (6 bases). CDR3 length equals 16 residues. Trimming took 0 bases from V and 6 from J, leaving 14 bases between them. CDR1 and CDR2 (germline): LNHNV, YYDKDF (reference sequence).

This chain uses TRBV6-1 with TRBJ1-4; D unresolved. V lost 0 bases, J lost 10 bases, and 6 bases lay in between. This CDR3 is built from 12 residues. From germline, CDR1 is MNHNS and CDR2 SASEGT. CDR3 in DNA: TGTGCCAGCAGTGAAGCCGGAGGAAAACTGTTTTTT. It is translated as CASSEAGGKLFF.

This clone turned up a few times. A much larger clone lies one base from this, so it may be a read error. Other DNA sequences in this specimen translate into the identical CDR3. The V and J genes are TRBV5-1 and TRBJ1-5; 9 bases match TRBD1. Trimming at V came to 4 bases and at J to 7 bases, leaving 6 bases not matched to a gene. The length of the CDR3 is 14 residues. Germline V gene sequence: CDR1 SGHRS, CDR2 YFSETQ. For the CDR3, the DNA is TGCGCCAGCAGCCCCGGGACAGGGAACCAGCCCCAGCATTTT. Translation gives CASSPGTGNQPQHF.

The chain joins TRBV7-9 to TRBJ2-3, with 9 nucleotides matching TRBD1. The CDR3 has 15 residues. With V trimmed by 1 base and J by 4 bases, 3 bases remained unmatched. Germline CDR1 reads SEHNR; CDR2 reads FQNEAQ (reference sequence). In DNA, the CDR3 is TGTGCCAGCAGCTTAGGGGACAGGGAATCAGATACGCAGTATTTT. Its translation is CASSLGDRESDTQYF.

V usage is TRBV5-1 and J usage is TRBJ1-1; D is possibly TRBD1 (5 bases). V dropped 0 bases and J dropped 4 bases, with 10 bases sitting between them. The CDR3 sequence is 14 residues long. Per the germline V gene, CDR1 is SGHRS and CDR2 is YFSETQ. The CDR3 DNA follows: TGCGCCAGCAGCTTGGGAAGGGGTGGCACTGAAGCTTTCTTT. The encoded protein is CASSLGRGGTEAFF.

The J gene is TRBJ2-5, the V gene TRBV27; D is ambiguous. Germline CDR1 MNHEY, CDR2 SMNVEV (reference sequence). The CDR3 is 13 residues long. The V gene lost 5 bases and the J gene lost 5 bases, with 12 bases spanning the gap. In DNA form, the CDR3 reads TGTGCCAGCAGTCCCCCCCCCGGGGAGACCCAGTACTTC. As protein: CASSPPPGETQYF.

V and J are TRBV4-3 and TRBJ1-1; the D gene is possibly TRBD1 (6 bases). Trimming shortened V by 0 bases and J by 6 bases, and 17 bases separated the two germline ends. This CDR3 is built from 16 residues. Germline V gene lookup returns CDR1 LGHNA and CDR2 YSLEER. The CDR3 nucleotides read TGCGCCAGCAGCCAAGATTCCTCAGGGAAGGGGGCTGAAGCTTTCTTT. Translating it yields CASSQDSSGKGAEAFF.

The V gene is TRBV19, the J gene TRBJ2-7; D is unresolved. Germline V lookup: CDR1 LNHDA, CDR2 SQIVND (reference sequence). The CDR3 covers 13 residues. With 5 bases removed from V and 2 bases from J, the gap between germline ends came to 10 bases. The CDR3 is CASSSRLAYEQYF. CDR3 coding DNA: TGTGCCAGTAGTTCTCGACTTGCCTACGAGCAGTACTTC.

The CDR3 DNA is TGTGCCAGCACCCACTACGACTACAATGAGCAGTTCTTC. Translating it yields CASTHYDYNEQFF. The chain links TRBV28 to TRBJ2-1; D ambiguous. V shed 7 bases and J shed 3 bases, with 10 bases lying between them. This CDR3 has 13 residues. Per germline, CDR1 MDHEN and CDR2 SYDVKM.